A selection of T cell receptor beta chains follows, all from one sample in a study of blood T cell repertoires in COVID-19. Libraries were prepared by immunoSEQ multiplex PCR; TCRdb keeps only in-frame clonotypes and omits some of them. Of under 150,000 clones in the sample, about four fifths were seen once. The sample consisted of peripheral blood. All receptors come from a man aged 35 to 55 with active or convalescent COVID-19. Both conserved end residues are part of each CDR3. D genes are given only for firm matches. A row's size may be missing; if present it is once, few, many or a size class.

V: TRBV30; size: NA; J: TRBJ1-2; D: NA; CDR3: CAWNAGANYGYTF; DNA: TGTGCCTGGAACGCAGGCGCTAACTATGGCTACACCTTC
V: TRBV5-1; size: few; J: TRBJ2-3; D: NA; CDR3: CASSLVITDTQYF; DNA: TGCGCCAGCAGCTTGGTTATCACAGATACGCAGTATTTT
V: TRBV5-1; size: NA; J: TRBJ2-7; D: NA; CDR3: CASSLARQPLYEQYF; DNA: TGCGCCAGCAGCTTGGCTCGACAGCCACTGTACGAGCAGTACTTC
V: TRBV10-2; size: NA; J: TRBJ1-3; D: NA; CDR3: CASSQGSGNTIYF; DNA: TGCGCCAGTTCACAGGGCTCTGGAAACACCATATATTTT
V: TRBV2; size: once; J: TRBJ2-1; D: NA; CDR3: CASSERDTGPYNEQFF; DNA: TGTGCCAGCAGTGAGAGGGACACCGGACCCTACAATGAGCAGTTCTTC
V: TRBV7-9; size: NA; J: TRBJ2-7; D: NA; CDR3: CASSLRGPQYF; DNA: TGTGCCAGCAGCTTAAGGGGCCCGCAGTACTTC
V: TRBV7-8; size: once; J: TRBJ2-1; D: TRBD2; CDR3: CASSSSGASSYNEQFF; DNA: TGTGCCAGCAGTTCTAGCGGGGCGAGCTCCTACAATGAGCAGTTCTTC
V: TRBV19; size: NA; J: TRBJ2-1; D: NA; CDR3: CASSIVRGGNEQFF; DNA: TGTGCCAGTAGTATAGTGAGAGGCGGGAATGAGCAGTTCTTC
V: TRBV19; size: NA; J: TRBJ1-5; D: NA; CDR3: CASLQEGLGQPQHF; DNA: TGTGCCAGTCTCCAGGAGGGGCTCGGTCAGCCCCAGCATTTT
V: TRBV3-1/TRBV3-2; size: many; J: TRBJ1-5; D: TRBD1; CDR3: CASSGQANQPQHF; DNA: TGTGCCAGCAGTGGACAGGCGAATCAGCCCCAGCATTTT
V: TRBV13; size: NA; J: TRBJ2-5; D: NA; CDR3: CASSLGRGGSETQYF; DNA: TGTGCCAGCAGCTTAGGACGCGGGGGCTCAGAGACCCAGTACTTC
V: TRBV19; size: NA; J: TRBJ1-4; D: NA; CDR3: CASRSFGGGANEKLFF; DNA: TGTGCCAGTAGGAGCTTCGGAGGTGGGGCTAATGAAAAACTGTTTTTT
V: TRBV23-1; size: few; J: TRBJ1-5; D: NA; CDR3: CASSRIRGNQPQHF; DNA: TGCGCCAGCAGTCGGATACGGGGAAATCAGCCCCAGCATTTT
V: TRBV18; size: NA; J: TRBJ2-7; D: NA; CDR3: CASSPGQPNYEQYF; DNA: TGTGCCAGCTCACCCGGACAGCCTAACTACGAGCAGTACTTC
V: TRBV29-1; size: NA; J: TRBJ2-5; D: NA; CDR3: CSVDGGRQTQYF; DNA: TGCAGCGTTGATGGGGGGAGGCAGACCCAGTACTTC
V: TRBV7-2; size: NA; J: TRBJ1-6; D: NA; CDR3: CASSLSSYNSPLHF; DNA: TGTGCCAGCAGCCTGAGCTCCTATAATTCACCCCTCCACTTT
V: TRBV27; size: once; J: TRBJ1-3; D: NA; CDR3: CASSSGTLGNTIYF; DNA: TGTGCCAGCAGTTCCGGGACACTGGGAAACACCATATATTTT
V: TRBV12-5; size: NA; J: TRBJ1-2; D: NA; CDR3: CASGSGTGGRNYGYTF; DNA: TGTGCTAGTGGTTCGGGGACCGGGGGAAGAAACTATGGCTACACCTTC
V: TRBV25-1; size: NA; J: TRBJ1-5; D: TRBD1; CDR3: CASSGDRVFGNQPQHF; DNA: TGTGCCAGCAGTGGCGACAGGGTGTTCGGCAATCAGCCCCAGCATTTT
V: TRBV3-1/TRBV3-2; size: NA; J: TRBJ1-1; D: NA; CDR3: CASSPGTLNTEAFF; DNA: TGTGCCAGCAGCCCCGGGACACTGAACACTGAAGCTTTCTTT
V: TRBV11-2; size: once; J: TRBJ2-3; D: NA; CDR3: CASSLELTLARTDTQYF; DNA: TGTGCCAGCAGCTTAGAGTTGACTCTCGCCCGCACAGATACGCAGTATTTT
V: TRBV11-1; size: NA; J: TRBJ2-1; D: TRBD1; CDR3: CASSFGRDRGRIGQFF; DNA: TGTGCCAGCAGCTTTGGCCGGGACAGGGGGCGTATAGGGCAGTTCTTC
V: TRBV25-1; size: NA; J: TRBJ2-7; D: NA; CDR3: CASSAGNEQYF; DNA: TGTGCCAGCAGTGCCGGGAACGAGCAGTACTTC
V: TRBV3-1/TRBV3-2; size: NA; J: TRBJ1-2; D: NA; CDR3: CASSQDPGYYGYTF; DNA: TGTGCCAGCAGCCAAGATCCAGGGTACTATGGCTACACCTTC
V: TRBV27; size: NA; J: TRBJ1-6; D: TRBD1; CDR3: CATQQYSRRIGTDNSPLHF; DNA: TGTGCTACCCAGCAGTACTCCCGCCGAATAGGGACAGACAATTCACCCCTCCACTTT
V: TRBV2; size: once; J: TRBJ2-5; D: NA; CDR3: CASSDGRSTPGLETQYF; DNA: TGTGCCAGCAGTGACGGTCGGTCTACCCCGGGGTTGGAGACCCAGTACTTC
V: TRBV3-1/TRBV3-2; size: NA; J: TRBJ2-7; D: TRBD2; CDR3: CASSPTSSGEQYF; DNA: TGTGCCAGCAGCCCGACTAGCAGCGGCGAGCAGTACTTC
V: TRBV6-5; size: NA; J: TRBJ2-7; D: NA; CDR3: CASRDTGEQYF; DNA: TGTGCCAGCCGAGATACGGGGGAGCAGTACTTC
V: TRBV27; size: once; J: TRBJ2-7; D: NA; CDR3: CASSLSVHNSYEQYF; DNA: TGTGCCAGCAGTTTATCAGTACACAATTCCTACGAGCAGTACTTC
V: TRBV6-5; size: NA; J: TRBJ1-4; D: TRBD1; CDR3: CASRRTGGGIEKLFF; DNA: TGTGCCAGCAGGCGCACAGGGGGAGGTATCGAAAAACTGTTTTTT
V: TRBV6-6; size: NA; J: TRBJ1-5; D: TRBD1; CDR3: CASSRLGTGETGNQPQHF; DNA: TGTGCCAGCAGCCGACTTGGGACAGGGGAAACCGGCAATCAGCCCCAGCATTTT
V: TRBV6-5; size: NA; J: TRBJ1-5; D: TRBD1; CDR3: CASNAGQAINQPQHF; DNA: TGTGCCAGCAACGCGGGACAGGCGATAAATCAGCCCCAGCATTTT
V: TRBV18; size: once; J: TRBJ2-4; D: NA; CDR3: CASSPSRLLILAKNIQYF; DNA: TGTGCCAGCTCACCCTCGCGACTGCTTATCTTAGCCAAAAACATTCAGTACTTC
V: TRBV10-3; size: NA; J: TRBJ1-2; D: TRBD1; CDR3: CATSTGPNYGYTF; DNA: TGTGCCACTTCGACAGGGCCTAACTATGGCTACACCTTC
V: TRBV7-8; size: NA; J: TRBJ1-5; D: NA; CDR3: CASSLAAGVQPQHF; DNA: TGTGCCAGCAGCTTAGCGGCGGGAGTTCAGCCCCAGCATTTT
V: TRBV5-1; size: NA; J: TRBJ2-6; D: NA; CDR3: CASSFQTGLQVRSGANVLTF; DNA: TGCGCCAGCAGCTTCCAGACAGGCCTACAGGTGAGGTCTGGGGCCAACGTCCTGACTTTC
V: TRBV6-5; size: NA; J: TRBJ1-1; D: NA; CDR3: CASSYSSRRDTEAFF; DNA: TGTGCCAGCAGTTACTCGTCAAGGCGGGACACTGAAGCTTTCTTT
V: TRBV4-2; size: NA; J: TRBJ2-5; D: TRBD2; CDR3: CASSQELAGGYNQETQYF; DNA: TGTGCCAGCAGCCAAGAACTAGCGGGGGGCTATAACCAAGAGACCCAGTACTTC
V: TRBV7-2; size: NA; J: TRBJ2-5; D: NA; CDR3: CASSTPKGAETQYF; DNA: TGTGCCAGCAGCACACCGAAGGGAGCAGAGACCCAGTACTTC
V: TRBV6-5; size: NA; J: TRBJ2-3; D: NA; CDR3: CANRGGTSTDTQYF; DNA: TGTGCTAACCGAGGTGGGACTAGCACAGATACGCAGTATTTT
V: TRBV7-2; size: NA; J: TRBJ1-3; D: NA; CDR3: CASSPRDFLTGNTIYF; DNA: TGTGCCAGCAGCCCGAGAGACTTCCTAACGGGAAACACCATATATTTT
V: TRBV19; size: NA; J: TRBJ1-5; D: TRBD1; CDR3: CASSQTQTGISNQPQHF; DNA: TGTGCCAGTAGTCAAACTCAGACAGGGATTAGCAATCAGCCCCAGCATTTT